Sequencing of this T cell receptor beta chain was carried out in a study of blood T cell repertoires in COVID-19. Study overall: Italy, Spain and the United States were the sources of the convalescent and acute COVID-19 samples.

The CDR3 runs to 17 residues. With 4 bases clipped from V and 2 bases from J, the junction kept 10 bases outside the gene matches. The germline V gene has CDR1 KGHSH and CDR2 LQKENI. In the authors' methods: It was from reference gene primer amplification that nucleated cell counts were estimated. The protocol was immunoSEQ multiplex PCR, while the TCRdb copy is restricted to in-frame clones and leaves out a portion. That table gives V, J and clone size, and the DNA gave D and trimming. The data hold roughly 200,000 clones, with more than 75% observed a single time. The TCR originated in a woman aged 45-59 years with active or convalescent COVID-19. V and J are TRBV18 and TRBJ2-3; 9 bases are shared with TRBD2. The specimen sequenced was peripheral blood. The CDR3 reads CASSRPSGTRPTDTQYF. CDR3 nucleotide sequence: TGTGCCAGCTCACGGCCTAGCGGGACCCGGCCCACAGATACGCAGTATTTT.